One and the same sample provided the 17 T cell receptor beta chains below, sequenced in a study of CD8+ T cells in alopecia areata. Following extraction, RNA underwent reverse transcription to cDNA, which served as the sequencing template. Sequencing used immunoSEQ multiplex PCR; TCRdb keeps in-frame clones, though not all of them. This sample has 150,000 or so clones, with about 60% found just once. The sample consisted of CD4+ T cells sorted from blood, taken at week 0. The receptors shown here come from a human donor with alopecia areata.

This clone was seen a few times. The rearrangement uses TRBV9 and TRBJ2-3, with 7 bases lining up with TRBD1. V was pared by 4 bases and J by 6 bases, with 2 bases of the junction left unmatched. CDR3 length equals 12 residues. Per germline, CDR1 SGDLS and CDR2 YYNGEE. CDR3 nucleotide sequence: TGTGCCAGCAGCTTCAGGGGGGATACGCAGTATTTT. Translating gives CASSFRGDTQYF. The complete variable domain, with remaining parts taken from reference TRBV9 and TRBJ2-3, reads DSGVTQTPKHLITATGQRVTLRCSPRSGDLSVYWYQQSLDQGLQFLIQYYNGEERAKGNILERFSAQQFPDLHSELNLSSLELGDSALYFCASSFRGDTQYFGPGTRLTVL.

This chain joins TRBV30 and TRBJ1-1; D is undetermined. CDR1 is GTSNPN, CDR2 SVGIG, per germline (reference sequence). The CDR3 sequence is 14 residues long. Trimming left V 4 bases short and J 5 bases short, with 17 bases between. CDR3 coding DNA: TGTGCCTGGACCACAGCTGGGGTAAGGACTGAAGCTTTCTTT. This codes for CAWTTAGVRTEAFF.

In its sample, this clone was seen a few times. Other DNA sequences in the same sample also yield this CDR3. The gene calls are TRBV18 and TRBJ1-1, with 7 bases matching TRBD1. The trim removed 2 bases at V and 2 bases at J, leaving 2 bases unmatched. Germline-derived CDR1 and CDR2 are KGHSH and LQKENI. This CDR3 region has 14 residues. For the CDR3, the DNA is TGTGCCAGCTCACCAGGACAGGAAAACACTGAAGCTTTCTTT. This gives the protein CASSPGQENTEAFF.

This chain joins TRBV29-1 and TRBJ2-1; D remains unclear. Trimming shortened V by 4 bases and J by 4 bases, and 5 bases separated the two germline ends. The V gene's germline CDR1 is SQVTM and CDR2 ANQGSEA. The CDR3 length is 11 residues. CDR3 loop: CSVAVYNEQFF. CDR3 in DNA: TGCAGCGTTGCGGTTTACAATGAGCAGTTCTTC.

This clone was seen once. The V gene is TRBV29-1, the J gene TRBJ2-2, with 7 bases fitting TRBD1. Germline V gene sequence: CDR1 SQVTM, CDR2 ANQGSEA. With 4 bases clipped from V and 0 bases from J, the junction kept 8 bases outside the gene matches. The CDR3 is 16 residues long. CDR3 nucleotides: TGCAGCGTTGGGGGGACAGCAAACACGAACACCGGGGAGCTGTTTTTT. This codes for CSVGGTANTNTGELFF.

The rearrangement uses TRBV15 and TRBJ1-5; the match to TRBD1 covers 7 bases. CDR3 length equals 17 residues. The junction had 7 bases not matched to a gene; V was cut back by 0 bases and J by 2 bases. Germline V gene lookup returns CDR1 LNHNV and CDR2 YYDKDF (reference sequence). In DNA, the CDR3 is TGTGCCACCAGCAGAGATTCGGGAGGGGGCCGCAATCAGCCCCAGCATTTT. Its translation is CATSRDSGGGRNQPQHF. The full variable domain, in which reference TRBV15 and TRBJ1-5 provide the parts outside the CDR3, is DAMVIQNPRYQVTQFGKPVTLSCSQTLNHNVMYWYQQKSSQAPKLLFHYYDKDFNNEADTPDNFQSRRPNTSFCFLDIRSPGLGDTAMYLCATSRDSGGGRNQPQHFGDGTRLSIL.

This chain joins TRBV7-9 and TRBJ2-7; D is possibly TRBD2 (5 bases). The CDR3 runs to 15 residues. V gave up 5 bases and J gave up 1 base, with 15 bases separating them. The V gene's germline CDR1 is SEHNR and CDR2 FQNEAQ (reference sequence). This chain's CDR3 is CASSQSGIPSYEQYF. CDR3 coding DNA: TGTGCCAGCAGCCAATCCGGGATTCCTTCCTACGAGCAGTACTTC.

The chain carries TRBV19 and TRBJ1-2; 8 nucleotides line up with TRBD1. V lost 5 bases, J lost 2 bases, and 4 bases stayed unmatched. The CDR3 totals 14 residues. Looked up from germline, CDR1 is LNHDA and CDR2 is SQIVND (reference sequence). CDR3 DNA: TGTGCCAGTAGTCCAGGACAGGGCAACTATGGCTACACCTTC. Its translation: CASSPGQGNYGYTF.

CDR3 loop: CAWSLGLQETQYF. As DNA, the CDR3 is TGTGCCTGGAGTCTGGGGCTGCAAGAGACCCAGTACTTC. The gene calls are TRBV30 and TRBJ2-5, with D possibly TRBD1 on 5 matching bases. The CDR3 consists of 13 residues. Trimming removed 2 bases from V and 2 bases from J, with 9 bases in between. Germline V gene sequence: CDR1 GTSNPN, CDR2 SVGIG (reference sequence).

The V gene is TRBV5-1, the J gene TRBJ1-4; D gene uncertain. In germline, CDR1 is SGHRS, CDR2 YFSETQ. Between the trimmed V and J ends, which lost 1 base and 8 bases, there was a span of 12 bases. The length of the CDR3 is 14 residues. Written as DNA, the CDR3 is TGCGCCAGCAGCTTGCGAGGGTCCGGAGAAAAACTGTTTTTT. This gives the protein CASSLRGSGEKLFF.

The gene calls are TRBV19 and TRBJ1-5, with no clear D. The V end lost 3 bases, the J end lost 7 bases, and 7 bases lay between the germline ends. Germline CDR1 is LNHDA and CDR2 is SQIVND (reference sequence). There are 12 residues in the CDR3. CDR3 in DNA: TGTGCCAGTAGTATGGTCCAACAGCCCCAGCATTTT. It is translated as CASSMVQQPQHF.

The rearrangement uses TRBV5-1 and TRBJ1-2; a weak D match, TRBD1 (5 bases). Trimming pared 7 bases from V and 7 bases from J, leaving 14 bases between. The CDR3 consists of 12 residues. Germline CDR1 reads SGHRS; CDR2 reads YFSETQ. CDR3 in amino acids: CASASDSSGYTF. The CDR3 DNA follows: TGCGCCAGCGCCTCCGACAGTTCTGGCTACACCTTC.

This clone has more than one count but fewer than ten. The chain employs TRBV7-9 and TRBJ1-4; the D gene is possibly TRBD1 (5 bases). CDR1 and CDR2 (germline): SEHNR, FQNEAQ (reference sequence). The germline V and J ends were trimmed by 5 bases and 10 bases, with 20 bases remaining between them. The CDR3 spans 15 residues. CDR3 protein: CASSRQGVQEAKLFF. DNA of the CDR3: TGTGCCAGCAGCCGTCAAGGGGTACAGGAGGCAAAACTGTTTTTT.

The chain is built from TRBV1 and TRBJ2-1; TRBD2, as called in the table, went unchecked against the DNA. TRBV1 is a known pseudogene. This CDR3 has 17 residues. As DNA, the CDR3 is TGCACCAGCAGCCAAGATAGGACTAGCGGCTCCTACAATGAGCAGTTCTTC. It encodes CTSSQDRTSGSYNEQFF.

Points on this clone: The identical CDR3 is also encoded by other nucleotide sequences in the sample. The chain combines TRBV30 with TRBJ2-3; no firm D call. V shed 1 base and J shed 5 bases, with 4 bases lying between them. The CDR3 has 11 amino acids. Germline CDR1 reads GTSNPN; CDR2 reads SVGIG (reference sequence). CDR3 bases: TGTGCCTGGAGTGGAGGAGATACGCAGTATTTT. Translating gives CAWSGGDTQYF.

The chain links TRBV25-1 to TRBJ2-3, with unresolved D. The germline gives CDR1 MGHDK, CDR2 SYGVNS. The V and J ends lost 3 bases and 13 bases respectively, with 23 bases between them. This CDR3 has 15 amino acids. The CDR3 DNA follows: TGTGCCAGCAGTGAGGTCTTCACAGATCCTAATATGGAGTATTTT. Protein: CASSEVFTDPNMEYF. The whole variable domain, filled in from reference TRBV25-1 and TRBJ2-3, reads EADIYQTPRYLVIGTGKKITLECSQTMGHDKMYWYQQDPGMELHLIHYSYGVNSTEKGDLSSESTVSRIRTEHFPLTLESARPSHTSQYLCASSEVFTDPNMEYFGPGTRLTVL.

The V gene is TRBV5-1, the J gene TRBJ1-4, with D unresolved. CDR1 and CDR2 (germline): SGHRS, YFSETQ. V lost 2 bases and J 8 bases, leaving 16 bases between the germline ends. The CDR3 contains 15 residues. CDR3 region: CASSFTGLVGEKLFF. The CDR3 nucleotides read TGCGCCAGCAGCTTTACCGGGCTGGTTGGCGAAAAACTGTTTTTT.